This passage covers 10 T cell receptor beta chains from one sample sequenced in a study of T-cell reconstitution after alpha-beta-depleted transplantation in children. Preparing the TCRbeta library involved the use of unique molecular identifiers. In TCRdb, the PCR reads were re-called with MiXCR into one record per CDR3 protein. The repertoire holds some 600,000 distinct CDR3 sequences, with under 15% as singletons. The specimen was PBMCs, mostly from graft donor cells, collected 360 days after TCRalphabeta/CD19-depleted stem cell transplant. Receptors were obtained from a male patient aged 5 to 17 who had a stem cell transplant for acute myeloid leukemia, so the T cells may come from the graft donor.

This chain joins TRBV9 and TRBJ1-2; the D gene is possibly TRBD1 (6 bases). The CDR3 extends over 12 amino acids. Per the germline V gene, CDR1 is SGDLS and CDR2 is YYNGEE. V lost 5 bases, J lost 5 bases, and 10 bases lay in between. The CDR3 nucleotides read TGTGCCAGCAGGGACAGCCTTTATGGCTACACCTTC. Translating gives CASRDSLYGYTF. Supplemented by reference TRBV9 and TRBJ1-2, the full variable domain reads DSGVTQTPKHLITATGQRVTLRCSPRSGDLSVYWYQQSLDQGLQFLIQYYNGEERAKGNILERFSAQQFPDLHSELNLSSLELGDSALYFCASRDSLYGYTFGSGTRLTVV.

This clonotype has just a few counts. DNA of the CDR3: TGCAGCGACGGACAGGGGCCCCACGGGGAGCTGTTTTTT. It is translated as CSDGQGPHGELFF. This chain connects TRBV29-1 to TRBJ2-2, with TRBD1 matching over 9 bases. The V segment lost 7 bases and the J segment 7 bases; nucleotides outside the gene matches: 7. Germline V lookup: CDR1 SQVTM, CDR2 ANQGSEA. The length of the CDR3 is 13 residues.

This clonotype was detected a few times. The rearrangement links TRBV14 to TRBJ2-1, with D possibly called TRBD1 or TRBD2 (5 bases each). The CDR3 has 15 amino acids. The V end was cut by 4 bases, the J end by 2 bases, with 12 bases between. Germline assignment: CDR1 SGHDN and CDR2 FVKESK. Written as DNA, the CDR3 is TGTGCCAGCAGCCTCCGGGACCAACCCTACAATGAGCAGTTCTTC. Protein: CASSLRDQPYNEQFF.

The genes are TRBV10-3 and TRBJ2-7; D possibly matches TRBD1 or TRBD2 (6 bases each). This CDR3 contains 15 residues. Per germline, CDR1 ENHRY and CDR2 SYGVKD. Trimming cost V 1 base and J 5 bases, with 15 bases left between them. In nucleotides, the CDR3 is TGTGCCATCAGTGAGTGGGGGGCAGATTCGGACGAGCAGTACTTC. Translating gives CAISEWGADSDEQYF.

In this sample, this clonotype turned up many times. The chain couples TRBV28 to TRBJ2-3, with TRBD2 matching 8 bases. After removal of 1 base from V and 5 bases from J, the junction contained 5 bases not matched to a gene. This CDR3 has 15 amino acids. Looked up from germline, CDR1 is MDHEN and CDR2 is SYDVKM. The CDR3 spells CASSLSGLAGDTQYF. The CDR3 coding sequence is TGTGCCAGCAGTTTATCCGGACTAGCAGGAGATACGCAGTATTTT.

This clonotype turned up a few times. The V call is TRBV5-1, the J call TRBJ2-5, with TRBD1 identical over 10 bases. CDR3 length: 17 residues. Germline V gene lookup returns CDR1 SGHRS and CDR2 YFSETQ. Germline trimming cut 2 bases from V and 4 bases from J; bases unmatched to any gene: 11. The CDR3: CASSFHSGTGVLETQYF. CDR3 sequence (DNA): TGCGCCAGCAGCTTCCATTCCGGGACAGGGGTTTTAGAGACCCAGTACTTC. The complete variable domain, with remaining parts taken from reference TRBV5-1 and TRBJ2-5, reads KAGVTQTPRYLIKTRGQQVTLSCSPISGHRSVSWYQQTPGQGLQFLFEYFSETQRNKGNFPGRFSGRQFSNSRSEMNVSTLELGDSALYLCASSFHSGTGVLETQYFGPGTRLLVL.

In its sample, this clonotype was seen a few times. The CDR3 loop is CASSQQGDEQYF. For the CDR3, the DNA is TGTGCCAGCAGTCAACAGGGGGACGAGCAGTACTTC. The chain combines TRBV28 with TRBJ2-7, with 8 bases that match TRBD1. The ends lost 5 bases at V and 5 bases at J; junction bases unmatched: 2. The CDR3 is 12 residues long. Germline CDR1 is MDHEN and CDR2 is SYDVKM.

The rearrangement joins TRBV6-5 to TRBJ2-6; 9 bases match TRBD1. CDR1 MNHEY and CDR2 SVGAGI come from the germline V gene. The CDR3 extends over 18 amino acids. After removal of 4 bases from V and 1 base from J, the junction contained 8 bases not matched to a gene. The CDR3 bases are TGTGCCAGCAGTTCCTCCGGGACAGGGTCGTCTGGGGCCAACGTCCTGACTTTC. It translates to CASSSSGTGSSGANVLTF.

This clonotype was seen more than once but under ten times. The chain is built from TRBV28 and TRBJ1-5; D unclear. V was cut by 1 base and J by 10 bases, with 11 bases left in between. Germline lookup yields CDR1 MDHEN and CDR2 SYDVKM. This CDR3 spans 13 amino acids. This chain's CDR3 is CASSLLGPGPQHF. As DNA, the CDR3 is TGTGCCAGCAGTTTATTGGGTCCCGGACCCCAGCATTTT.

The V call is TRBV18, the J call TRBJ2-7; possibly TRBD1 for D (6 bases). Germline V CDR1 and CDR2: KGHSH, LQKENI. V was cut by 5 bases and J by 3 bases, with 23 bases left in between. The CDR3 consists of 17 residues. CDR3 sequence: CASSIVRDLIGGYEQYF. CDR3 bases: TGTGCCAGCTCAATCGTCCGGGACCTCATAGGGGGCTACGAGCAGTACTTC.